These 2 T cell receptor beta chains share one sample of origin, sequenced in a study of T cell repertoires in cytomegalovirus infection. TCRdb ran MiXCR on the reads and lists one entry per CDR3 protein. The table includes some 220,000 distinct CDR3 sequences, about 38% detected once. These receptors have no identified antigens. This material consisted of CD8+ T cells from cultured PBMCs, taken from culture after CMV antigen stimulation. The receptors come from a human donor in good health (CMV status not recorded). Some clones in this sample may be carry-over from other donors' samples.

This clonotype was seen repeatedly, ten times or more. CDR3 DNA sequence: TGTGCCAGCAGTTTGGGGGGAAGCGGTGAAAAACTGTTTTTT. Translation: CASSLGGSGEKLFF. V is TRBV12-3 or TRBV12-4 and J is TRBJ1-4, with D maybe TRBD1 (5 bases). The CDR3 loop spans 14 amino acids. The V and J ends lost 3 bases and 7 bases respectively, with 12 bases between them.

This rearrangement joins TRBV7-9 to TRBJ2-7, with 11 bases lining up with TRBD2. Germline values: CDR1 SEHNR, CDR2 FQNEAQ (reference sequence). The ends lost 8 bases at V and 7 bases at J; junction bases unmatched: 13. The CDR3 sequence is 15 residues long. The DNA for the CDR3 is TGTGCCAGCGGATTGTCGACTAGCGGGAATGGTGAGCAGTACTTC. Translation gives CASGLSTSGNGEQYF.